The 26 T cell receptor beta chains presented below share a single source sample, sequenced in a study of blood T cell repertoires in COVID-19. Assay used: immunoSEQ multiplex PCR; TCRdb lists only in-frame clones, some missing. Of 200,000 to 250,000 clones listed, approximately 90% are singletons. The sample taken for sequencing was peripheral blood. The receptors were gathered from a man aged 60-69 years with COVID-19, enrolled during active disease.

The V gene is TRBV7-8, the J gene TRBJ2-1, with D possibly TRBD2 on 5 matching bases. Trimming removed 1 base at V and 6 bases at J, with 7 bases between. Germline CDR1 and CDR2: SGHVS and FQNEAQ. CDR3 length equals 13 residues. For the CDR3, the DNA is TGTGCCAGCAGCTTAGGGCTAGCCAATGAGCAGTTCTTC. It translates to CASSLGLANEQFF.

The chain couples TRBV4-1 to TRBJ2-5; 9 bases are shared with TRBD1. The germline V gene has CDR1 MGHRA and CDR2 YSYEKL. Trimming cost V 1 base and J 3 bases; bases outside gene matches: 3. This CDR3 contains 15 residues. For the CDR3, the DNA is TGCGCCAGCAGCCAAGCGGGGACAGGGAAAGAGACCCAGTACTTC. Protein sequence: CASSQAGTGKETQYF.

The CDR3 nucleotides read TGCAGTGCTAGTCGCTCCGGGACAGGCTATGGCTACACCTTC. Residues: CSASRSGTGYGYTF. This chain joins TRBV20-1 and TRBJ1-2; TRBD1 matches at 8 bases. Unmatched junction bases numbered 7, after V lost 3 bases and J lost 4 bases. Per the germline V gene, CDR1 is DFQATT and CDR2 is SNEGSKA (reference sequence). CDR3 size: 14 residues.

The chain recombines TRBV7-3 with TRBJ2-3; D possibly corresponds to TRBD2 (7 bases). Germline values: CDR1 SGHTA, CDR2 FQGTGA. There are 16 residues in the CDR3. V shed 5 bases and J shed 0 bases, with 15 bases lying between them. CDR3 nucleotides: TGTGCCAGCAGCCCCCTCGCGGGGGCGAGCACAGATACGCAGTATTTT. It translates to CASSPLAGASTDTQYF.

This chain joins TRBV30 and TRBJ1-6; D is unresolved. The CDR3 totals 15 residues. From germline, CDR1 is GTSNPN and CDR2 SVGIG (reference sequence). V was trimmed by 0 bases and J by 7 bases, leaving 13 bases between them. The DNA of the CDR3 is TGTGCCTGGAGTGTACGTTTACAGTCGAATTCACCCCTCCACTTT. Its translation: CAWSVRLQSNSPLHF.

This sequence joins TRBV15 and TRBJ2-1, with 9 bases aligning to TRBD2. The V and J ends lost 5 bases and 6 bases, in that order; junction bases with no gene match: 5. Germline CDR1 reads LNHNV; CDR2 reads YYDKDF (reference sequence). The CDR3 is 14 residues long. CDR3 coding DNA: TGTGCCACCAGCGGCGGGACTAGCAGCAATGAGCAGTTCTTC. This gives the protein CATSGGTSSNEQFF. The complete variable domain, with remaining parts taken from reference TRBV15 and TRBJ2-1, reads DAMVIQNPRYQVTQFGKPVTLSCSQTLNHNVMYWYQQKSSQAPKLLFHYYDKDFNNEADTPDNFQSRRPNTSFCFLDIRSPGLGDTAMYLCATSGGTSSNEQFFGPGTRLTVL.

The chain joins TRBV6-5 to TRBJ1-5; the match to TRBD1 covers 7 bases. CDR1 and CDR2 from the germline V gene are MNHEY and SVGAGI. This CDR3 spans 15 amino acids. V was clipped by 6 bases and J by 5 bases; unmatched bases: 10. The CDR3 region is CASSLTYRGDQPQHF. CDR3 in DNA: TGTGCCAGCAGCCTCACCTACAGGGGAGATCAGCCCCAGCATTTT.

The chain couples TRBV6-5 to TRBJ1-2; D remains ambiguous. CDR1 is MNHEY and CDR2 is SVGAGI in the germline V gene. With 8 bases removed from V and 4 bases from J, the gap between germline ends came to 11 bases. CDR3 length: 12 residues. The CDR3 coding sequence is TGTGCCAGCCCCCGGGAGAGCTATGGCTACACCTTC. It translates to CASPRESYGYTF.

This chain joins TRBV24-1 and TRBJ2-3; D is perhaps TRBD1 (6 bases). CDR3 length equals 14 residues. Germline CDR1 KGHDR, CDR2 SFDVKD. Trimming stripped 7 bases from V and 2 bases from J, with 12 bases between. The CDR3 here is CATSGTYYTDTQYF. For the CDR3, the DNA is TGTGCCACCAGCGGGACATATTACACAGATACGCAGTATTTT.

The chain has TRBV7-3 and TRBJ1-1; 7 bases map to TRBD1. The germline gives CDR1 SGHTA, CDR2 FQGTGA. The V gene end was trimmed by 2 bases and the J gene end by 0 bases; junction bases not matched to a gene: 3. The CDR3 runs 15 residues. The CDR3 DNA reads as TGTGCCAGCAGCTTACGGGACAGCATGAACACTGAAGCTTTCTTT. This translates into CASSLRDSMNTEAFF.

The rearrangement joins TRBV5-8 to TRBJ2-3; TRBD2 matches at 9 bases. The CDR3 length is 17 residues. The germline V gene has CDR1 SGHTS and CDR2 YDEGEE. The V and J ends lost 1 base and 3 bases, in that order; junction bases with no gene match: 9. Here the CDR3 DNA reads TGTGCCAGCAGCTTGTCCAGCGGGGGGAGAGGGACAGATACGCAGTATTTT. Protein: CASSLSSGGRGTDTQYF.

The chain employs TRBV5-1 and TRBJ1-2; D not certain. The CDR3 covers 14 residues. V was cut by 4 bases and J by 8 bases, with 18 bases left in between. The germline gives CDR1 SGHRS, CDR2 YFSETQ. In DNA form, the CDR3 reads TGCGCCAGCAGCGAAACGATCCGGGGTAGGGGCTACACCTTC. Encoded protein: CASSETIRGRGYTF.

The CDR3 DNA reads as TGTGCCTGGGTGGGACAGGGGGCTAGGGGAAACACCATATATTTT. Its protein product is CAWVGQGARGNTIYF. This chain connects TRBV30 to TRBJ1-3, with 12 bases matching TRBD1. The CDR3 extends over 15 amino acids. Germline V CDR1 and CDR2: GTSNPN, SVGIG (reference sequence). V was pared by 5 bases and J by 4 bases, with 6 bases of the junction left unmatched.

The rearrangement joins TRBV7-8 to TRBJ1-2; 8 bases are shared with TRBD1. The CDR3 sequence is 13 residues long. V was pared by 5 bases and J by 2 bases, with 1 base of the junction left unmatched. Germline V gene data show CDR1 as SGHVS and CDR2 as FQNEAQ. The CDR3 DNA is TGTGCCAGCAGCGACAGGGGAAACTATGGCTACACCTTC. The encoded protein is CASSDRGNYGYTF.

CDR3: CASNRVWQDEQFF. CDR3 DNA sequence: TGTGCCAGTAACAGGGTCTGGCAAGATGAGCAGTTCTTC. The chain links TRBV19 to TRBJ2-1; tentatively, D is TRBD1 (6 bases). The V end lost 7 bases, the J end lost 8 bases, and 15 bases lay between the germline ends. Germline CDR1 reads LNHDA; CDR2 reads SQIVND (reference sequence). CDR3 length equals 13 residues.

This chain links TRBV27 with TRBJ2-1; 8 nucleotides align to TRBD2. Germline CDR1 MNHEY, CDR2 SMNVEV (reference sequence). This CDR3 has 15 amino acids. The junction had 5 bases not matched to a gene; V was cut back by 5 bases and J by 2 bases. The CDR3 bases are TGTGCCAGCAGTCCGATAGCGGGACCCTACAATGAGCAGTTCTTC. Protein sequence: CASSPIAGPYNEQFF.

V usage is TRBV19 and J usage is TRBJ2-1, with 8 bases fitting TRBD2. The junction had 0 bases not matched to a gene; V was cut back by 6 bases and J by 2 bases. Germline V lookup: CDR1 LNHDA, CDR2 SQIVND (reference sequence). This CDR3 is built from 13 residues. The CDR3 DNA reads TGTGCCAGTAGACTAGCGGCCTACAATGAGCAGTTCTTC. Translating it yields CASRLAAYNEQFF.

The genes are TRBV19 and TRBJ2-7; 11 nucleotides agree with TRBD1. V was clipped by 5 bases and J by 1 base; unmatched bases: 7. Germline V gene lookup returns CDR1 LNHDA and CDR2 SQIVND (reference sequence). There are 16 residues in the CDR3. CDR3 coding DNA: TGTGCCAGTAGTGCCTCGGGACAGGGGGGGTCCTACGAGCAGTACTTC. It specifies CASSASGQGGSYEQYF.

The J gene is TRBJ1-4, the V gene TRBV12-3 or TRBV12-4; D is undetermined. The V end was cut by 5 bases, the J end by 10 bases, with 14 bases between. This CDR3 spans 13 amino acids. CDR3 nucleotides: TGTGCCAGCAGTCTCGGACCGGAGGGAAAACTGTTTTTT. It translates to CASSLGPEGKLFF.

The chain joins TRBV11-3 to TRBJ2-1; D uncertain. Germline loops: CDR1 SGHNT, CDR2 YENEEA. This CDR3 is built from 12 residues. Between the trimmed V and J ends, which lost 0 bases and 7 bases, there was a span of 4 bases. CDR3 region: CASSLDGNEQFF. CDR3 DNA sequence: TGTGCCAGCAGCTTAGACGGTAATGAGCAGTTCTTC.

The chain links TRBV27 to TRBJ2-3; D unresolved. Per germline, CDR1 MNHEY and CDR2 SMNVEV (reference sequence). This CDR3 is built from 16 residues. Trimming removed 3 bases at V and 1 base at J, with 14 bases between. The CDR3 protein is CASSFHLERRTDTQYF. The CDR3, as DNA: TGTGCCAGCAGTTTTCACCTGGAGAGACGCACAGATACGCAGTATTTT.

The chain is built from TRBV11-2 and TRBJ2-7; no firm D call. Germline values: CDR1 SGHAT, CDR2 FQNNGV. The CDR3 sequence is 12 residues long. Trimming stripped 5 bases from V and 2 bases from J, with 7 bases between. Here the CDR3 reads CASSLSPYEQYF. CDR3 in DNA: TGTGCCAGCAGCCTCTCCCCCTACGAGCAGTACTTC.

CDR3 nucleotides: TGTGCCAGTAGTATTCCTCCGGGACACCGATTTTATAGCAATCAGCCCCAGCATTTT. Translated: CASSIPPGHRFYSNQPQHF. The chain employs TRBV19 and TRBJ1-5, with D possibly matching TRBD1 (6 bases). The CDR3 consists of 19 residues. The V gene lost 3 bases and the J gene lost 0 bases, with 21 bases spanning the gap. Germline CDR1 reads LNHDA; CDR2 reads SQIVND (reference sequence).

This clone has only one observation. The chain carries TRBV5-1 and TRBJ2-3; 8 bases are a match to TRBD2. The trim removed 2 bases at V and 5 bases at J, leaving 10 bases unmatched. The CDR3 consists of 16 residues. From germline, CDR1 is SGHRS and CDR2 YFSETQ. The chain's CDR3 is CASSFSLAEGEDTQYF. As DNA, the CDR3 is TGCGCCAGCAGCTTCTCACTAGCGGAAGGGGAAGATACGCAGTATTTT.

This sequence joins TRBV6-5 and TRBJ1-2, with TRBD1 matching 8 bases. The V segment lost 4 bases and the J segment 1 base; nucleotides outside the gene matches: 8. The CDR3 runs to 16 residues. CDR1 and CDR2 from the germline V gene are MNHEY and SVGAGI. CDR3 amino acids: CASSSPGGAGNYGYTF. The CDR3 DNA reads TGTGCCAGCAGTTCCCCAGGGGGCGCGGGTAACTATGGCTACACCTTC.

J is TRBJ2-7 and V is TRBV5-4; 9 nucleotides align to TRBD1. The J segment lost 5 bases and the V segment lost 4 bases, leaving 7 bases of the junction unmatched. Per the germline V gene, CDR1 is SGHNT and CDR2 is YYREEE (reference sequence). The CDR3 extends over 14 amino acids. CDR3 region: CASSLEQGADEQYF. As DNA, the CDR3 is TGTGCCAGCAGCCTGGAACAGGGGGCCGACGAGCAGTACTTC.